This section outlines one T cell receptor beta chain sequence together with its context. The controls, all healthy donors, were matched for age and sex. RNA, at about 0.45 to 1 ug, was reverse transcribed with random hexamers. TCR beta CDR3 was amplified by immunoSEQ covering 54 Vbeta and 13 Jbeta. TCRdb reprocessed the immunoSEQ multiplex PCR reads with MiXCR, giving one entry per CDR3 protein. The sample shows 180,000 or so distinct CDR3 sequences, roughly 94% of them seen only once. This specimen belongs to a study of CD8 T cells in Susac syndrome. Source material: CD4+ T cells from PBMCs. The receptor comes from a human donor in good health.

The chain's CDR3 is CSARPGGDEAFF. CDR3 bases: TGCAGTGCTAGACCCGGGGGAGATGAAGCTTTCTTT. The rearrangement uses TRBV20-1 and TRBJ1-1; D possibly corresponds to TRBD1 (5 bases). The CDR3 extends over 12 amino acids. CDR1 is DFQATT, CDR2 SNEGSKA, per germline (reference sequence). V was trimmed by 2 bases and J by 7 bases, leaving 11 bases between them.